The 10 T cell receptor beta chains in this list originate from one sample, sequenced in a study of blood T cells in healthy people across ages. The second PCR ran roughly 6 to 11 cycles with a sample-barcoded 5' primer and J-beta primers. TCRdb re-called the 5' RACE reads with MiXCR, one entry per CDR3 protein. The sample holds about 780,000 distinct CDR3 sequences, around half seen once. What was sequenced was blood. These receptors all stem from a man older than 75 in good health.

The chain links TRBV5-1 to TRBJ2-4; the D is unclear. V was cut by 2 bases and J by 15 bases, with 18 bases left in between. Per germline, CDR1 SGHRS and CDR2 YFSETQ. The CDR3 contains 13 residues. This CDR3 reads CASSFDTAPPRYF. The CDR3 DNA follows: TGCGCCAGCAGCTTCGACACAGCTCCCCCGCGGTACTTC.

As DNA, the CDR3 is TGCGCCAGCAGCTTGGGGGACATGAGGGAGACCCAGTACTTC. Translation: CASSLGDMRETQYF. The V and J genes are TRBV5-1 and TRBJ2-5, with TRBD1 as a possible D gene (6 bases). The CDR3 has 14 amino acids. Germline V gene lookup returns CDR1 SGHRS and CDR2 YFSETQ. Trimming stripped 0 bases from V and 5 bases from J, with 11 bases between.

This clonotype was detected ten times or more. The V and J genes are TRBV7-2 and TRBJ2-5; D unclear. Germline V gene lookup returns CDR1 SGHTA and CDR2 FQGNSA. The CDR3 sequence is 13 residues long. Trimming removed 10 bases from V and 4 bases from J, with 16 bases in between. The DNA of the CDR3 is TGTGCCAACTCCTTCAACCACGGAGAGACCCAGTACTTC. Encoded protein: CANSFNHGETQYF.

The CDR3: CASSPRTGDNEKLFF. In nucleotides, the CDR3 is TGTGCCAGCTCACCTCGGACAGGGGATAATGAAAAACTGTTTTTT. This chain uses TRBV18 with TRBJ1-4; 9 positions match TRBD1. The CDR3 spans 15 residues. With 3 bases clipped from V and 4 bases from J, the junction kept 3 bases outside the gene matches. The germline V gene has CDR1 KGHSH and CDR2 LQKENI. Based on the CDR3 plus reference TRBV18 and TRBJ1-4, the full variable domain is NAGVMQNPRHLVRRRGQEARLRCSPMKGHSHVYWYRQLPEEGLKFMVYLQKENIIDESGMPKERFSAEFPKEGPSILRIQQVVRGDSAAYFCASSPRTGDNEKLFFGSGTQLSVL.

This clonotype came up a few times. V usage is TRBV4-2 and J usage is TRBJ1-5; tentatively, D is TRBD1 (5 bases). Germline CDR1 reads LGHNA; CDR2 reads YNFKEQ. The V gene lost 0 bases and the J gene lost 1 base, with 7 bases spanning the gap. The CDR3 has 15 amino acids. The CDR3 loop is CASSQDGGSNQPQHF. The CDR3 DNA sequence: TGTGCCAGCAGCCAAGATGGGGGAAGCAATCAGCCCCAGCATTTT.

This chain links TRBV28 with TRBJ1-1; D perhaps matches TRBD1 (6 bases). The CDR3 sequence is 15 residues long. V dropped 6 bases and J dropped 5 bases, with 19 bases sitting between them. CDR1 is MDHEN, CDR2 SYDVKM, per germline. CDR3 nucleotides: TGTGCCAGCAGAGAAGGACAGTCTGGGGGGACTGAAGCTTTCTTT. Translated, it gives CASREGQSGGTEAFF.

The chain employs TRBV29-1 and TRBJ2-7; 7 bases are shared with TRBD1. Germline V gene sequence: CDR1 SQVTM, CDR2 ANQGSEA. The CDR3 contains 14 residues. The ends lost 4 bases at V and 3 bases at J; junction bases unmatched: 9. CDR3 bases: TGCAGCGTTGTGAGGGACAGCCCGTTCTACGAGCAGTACTTC. Amino acids: CSVVRDSPFYEQYF.

In this sample, this clonotype turned up a few times. V and J are TRBV20-1 and TRBJ2-3; D not certain. The V end lost 4 bases, the J end lost 6 bases, and 11 bases lay between the germline ends. CDR1 is DFQATT and CDR2 is SNEGSKA in the germline V gene (reference sequence). CDR3 length equals 12 residues. CDR3 bases: TGCAGTGCTACTCCTACTGGGGATACGCAGTATTTT. Protein product: CSATPTGDTQYF.

The chain carries TRBV6-4 and TRBJ1-2; 7 bases line up with TRBD1. With 2 bases clipped from V and 4 bases from J, the junction kept 4 bases outside the gene matches. CDR3 length: 14 residues. Germline V CDR1 and CDR2: MRHNA, SNTAGT. In DNA, the CDR3 is TGTGCCAGCAGTGACAGGACAGGCGGCTATGGCTACACCTTC. It codes for CASSDRTGGYGYTF.

The chain recombines TRBV14 with TRBJ2-7, with D unclear. With 5 bases removed from V and 0 bases from J, the gap between germline ends came to 11 bases. Germline V gene data show CDR1 as SGHDN and CDR2 as FVKESK. The CDR3 has 14 amino acids. The CDR3 loop is CASSSHGISYEQYF. The CDR3, as DNA: TGTGCCAGCAGCTCACACGGAATCTCCTACGAGCAGTACTTC.